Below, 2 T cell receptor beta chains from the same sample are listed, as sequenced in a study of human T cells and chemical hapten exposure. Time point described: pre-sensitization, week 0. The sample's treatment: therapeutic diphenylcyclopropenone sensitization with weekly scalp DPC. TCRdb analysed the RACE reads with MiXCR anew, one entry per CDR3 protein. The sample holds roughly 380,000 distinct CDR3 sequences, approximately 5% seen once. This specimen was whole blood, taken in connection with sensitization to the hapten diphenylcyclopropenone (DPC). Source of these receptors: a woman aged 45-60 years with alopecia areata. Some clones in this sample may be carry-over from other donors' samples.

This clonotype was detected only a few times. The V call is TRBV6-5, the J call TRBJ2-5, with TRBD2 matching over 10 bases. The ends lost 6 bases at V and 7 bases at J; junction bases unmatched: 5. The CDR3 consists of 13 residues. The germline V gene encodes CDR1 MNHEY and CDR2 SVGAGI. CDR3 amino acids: CASRWTSGATQYF. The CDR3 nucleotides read TGTGCCAGCAGGTGGACTAGCGGAGCGACCCAGTACTTC.

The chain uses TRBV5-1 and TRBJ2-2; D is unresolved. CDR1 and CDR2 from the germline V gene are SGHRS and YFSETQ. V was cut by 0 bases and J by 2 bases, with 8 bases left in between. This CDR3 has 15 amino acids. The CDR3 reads CASSLELDNTGELFF. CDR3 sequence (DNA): TGCGCCAGCAGCTTGGAGCTTGATAACACCGGGGAGCTGTTTTTT. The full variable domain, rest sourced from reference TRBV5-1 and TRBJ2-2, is KAGVTQTPRYLIKTRGQQVTLSCSPISGHRSVSWYQQTPGQGLQFLFEYFSETQRNKGNFPGRFSGRQFSNSRSEMNVSTLELGDSALYLCASSLELDNTGELFFGEGSRLTVL.